The 3 T cell receptor beta chains reported below all come from one sample, sequenced in a study of early T cells in non-severe SARS-CoV-2 infection. MiXCR, applied by TCRdb to the 5' RACE reads, yields one record per CDR3 protein. The sample includes tens of thousands of distinct CDR3 sequences, 12% of them seen just once. The sample consisted of whole blood. The receptors derive from an adult who was a healthcare worker with PCR-confirmed SARS-CoV-2 infection or an uninfected control (not recorded which).

The chain employs TRBV9 and TRBJ2-7; unclear D gene. This CDR3 has 13 residues. Germline CDR1 reads SGDLS; CDR2 reads YYNGEE. V was shortened by 2 bases and J by 4 bases, with 10 bases between the two germline ends. In DNA, the CDR3 is TGTGCCAGCAGCGTGAACGAGCGTTACGAGCAGTACTTC. Translated, it gives CASSVNERYEQYF.

The chain is built from TRBV7-2 and TRBJ2-1; D uncertain. Trimming took off 6 bases at V and 8 bases at J, with 8 bases between the two ends. Germline V lookup: CDR1 SGHTA, CDR2 FQGNSA. CDR3 size: 11 residues. The CDR3 DNA sequence: TGTGCCAGCAGTTCAAGGGATGAGCAGTTCTTC. Translating it yields CASSSRDEQFF.

In its sample, this clonotype was seen a few times. The rearrangement uses TRBV3-1 and TRBJ2-1; 13 bases agree with TRBD2. The CDR3 is 13 residues long. Trimming at V came to 5 bases and at J to 15 bases, leaving 7 bases not matched to a gene. From germline, CDR1 is LGHDT and CDR2 YNNKEL (reference sequence). The CDR3 bases are TGTGCCAGCAGCGAACTAGCGGGGGGGCCGTGGTTCTTC. Protein: CASSELAGGPWFF.